Included here is one T cell receptor (beta chain) sequence, with context. What antigen it recognizes has not been identified. Base quality data are lacking; no much larger clone is found one base away. This sample is drawn from a study of early T cells in non-severe SARS-CoV-2 infection (dated by TCRdb to 2020 to 2022). Broadly, across the study: TCR sequencing used bulk RNA from unsorted whole blood, so alpha and beta chains could not be paired. On the study overall, not on this receptor specifically: Matching against VDJdb was skewed toward anti-spike CD8 responses, likely underestimated virus-specific expansions, and missed private and CD4 specificities.

A case-control design nested within a healthcare worker cohort in London, UK, was used, with weekly nasopharyngeal swab PCR tests and blood sampling performed. Healthcare workers were enrolled in the week of the UK lockdown, from 23 to 31 March 2020, and were followed every week for up to 16 weeks. CDR1 and CDR2, looked up from the germline V gene, are SGHAT and FQNNGV. V has 0 bases trimmed and J has 10 bases trimmed; junction bases matching no gene number 9. The CDR3 has 16 amino acids, counting the end cysteine and phenylalanine. Only the CDR3 portion is preserved as DNA: 48 bases, with reading frame beginning at the first base. Libraries came from 5' RACE. The sequencer was a NextSeq 500. To correct for sequencing error and PCR bias, the TCR library protocol tagged individual cDNA molecules with unique molecular identifiers. Both TCR alpha and beta chains were sequenced, and tight co-correlation was observed between alpha and beta sequence abundances in each sample. Per the source publication's procedure: Decombinator V4 was used to annotate TCR sequences for V gene, J gene and CDR3. TCRs were defined as expanded if a significant change between any two time points was detected under a Poisson model with p below 0.0001. TCR abundances were normalised to the total number of TCRs sequenced per sample and expressed as counts per million. TRAV1-2 paired with TRAJ12, TRAJ20 or TRAJ33 defined MAIT TCRs, while TRAV10 paired with TRAJ18 defined iNKT TCRs. VDJdb, accessed on 1 November 2021, was searched for TCRs annotated for CMV, EBV and SARS-CoV-2, and TCRs annotated for more than one antigen were excluded. The public reads were reprocessed in TCRdb via fastp at Q25 and MiXCR, keeping in-frame beta chains. Records with the same CDR3 protein are collapsed into one entry carrying the most frequent genes and DNA. The V and J calls come from TCRdb's annotation, not from the publication. Counted in this sample were 30,000 to 35,000 distinct CDR3 sequences; 6% to 7% of them appeared once. The ten largest account for around 8% of the sample.

This TCR derives from an adult who was a healthcare worker with PCR-confirmed SARS-CoV-2 infection or an uninfected control (not recorded which). Material for sequencing was whole blood. The rearranged segments are TRBV11-2 and TRBJ1-6, and 7 bases in between align with TRBD1. The DNA sequence is TGTGCCAGCAGCTTAGACCTACAGGGGAGTGGCTCACCCCTCCACTTT. This sequence encodes CASSLDLQGSGSPLHF.